The 19 T cell receptor beta chains reported below all come from one sample, sequenced in a study of blood T cells in healthy people across ages. A J-beta primer mix and a sample-barcoded 5' primer were used in a second PCR of roughly 6 to 12 cycles. TCRdb analysed the 5' RACE reads with MiXCR anew, one entry per CDR3 protein. The sample yields 750,000 to 950,000 distinct CDR3 sequences, 25% to 35% seen once. The same data also contributed to another study, on T cells of mothers and their children.

The sequenced sample consisted of blood. The receptors were gathered from a woman between 35 and 50 years old in good health.

V and J are TRBV20-1 and TRBJ1-5; D unclear. Trimming took 1 base from V and 0 from J, leaving 7 bases between them. Germline CDR1 DFQATT, CDR2 SNEGSKA (reference sequence). The CDR3 contains 14 residues. CDR3 DNA: TGCAGTGCTAGAGTAGACACTAGCAATCAGCCCCAGCATTTT. This translates into CSARVDTSNQPQHF.

This clonotype has a count of ten or more. The rearrangement uses TRBV13 and TRBJ2-7, with TRBD2 as a possible D gene (5 bases). This CDR3 is 14 amino acids long. The germline V gene encodes CDR1 PRHDT and CDR2 FYEKMQ (reference sequence). Trimming removed 1 base at V and 3 bases at J, with 10 bases between. CDR3 sequence reads: CASSLEQEVYEQYF. The DNA for the CDR3 is TGTGCCAGCAGCTTAGAGCAGGAGGTCTACGAGCAGTACTTC.

The genes are TRBV7-9 and TRBJ2-4; TRBD1 agrees at 10 bases. The closer fit of TRBJ2-7 to the DNA end suggests the J call may be wrong. The CDR3 contains 16 residues. CDR1 SEHNR and CDR2 FQNEAQ come from the germline V gene (reference sequence). Written as DNA, the CDR3 is TGTGCCAGCAGCACCCTAACCGGGACAGGGGACTACGAGCAGTACTTC. As protein: CASSTLTGTGDYEQYF.

This clonotype was seen ten or more times. The V gene is TRBV6-2 or TRBV6-3, the J gene TRBJ2-7; D may be TRBD1 (6 bases). Germline-derived CDR1 and CDR2 are MNHEY and SVGEGT. V dropped 0 bases and J dropped 3 bases, with 18 bases sitting between them. This CDR3 comprises 17 residues. The CDR3: CASSYSSDGQGYYEQYF. The CDR3, as DNA: TGTGCCAGCAGTTACTCGAGTGATGGTCAGGGGTACTACGAGCAGTACTTC.

This clonotype was observed many times. V gene TRBV9 combines with J gene TRBJ1-4; no clear D. Trimming removed 0 bases from V and 7 bases from J, with 10 bases in between. Per germline, CDR1 SGDLS and CDR2 YYNGEE. This CDR3 is built from 14 residues. Here the CDR3 reads CASSVEGSGEKLFF. CDR3 DNA sequence: TGTGCCAGCAGCGTAGAGGGCTCAGGTGAAAAACTGTTTTTT.

This clonotype has a count of ten or more. The genes are TRBV20-1 and TRBJ2-3; no reliable D call. V was clipped by 5 bases and J by 2 bases, with 8 bases between them. This CDR3 comprises 12 residues. Germline values: CDR1 DFQATT, CDR2 SNEGSKA (reference sequence). The chain's CDR3 is CSALRLTDTQYF. The CDR3 DNA reads TGCAGTGCTCTCCGACTCACAGATACGCAGTATTTT.

This rearrangement joins TRBV9 to TRBJ1-3, with D perhaps matching TRBD1 (5 bases). Per germline, CDR1 SGDLS and CDR2 YYNGEE. The CDR3 contains 15 residues. Trimming pared 0 bases from V and 7 bases from J, leaving 14 bases between. The CDR3 DNA reads as TGTGCCAGCAGCGTAGCCCAGGGCTTGGGGAACACCATATATTTT. It is translated as CASSVAQGLGNTIYF.

CDR3 loop: CASSPGRALQHF. Written as DNA, the CDR3 is TGTGCCAGCAGCCCCGGTCGAGCACTTCAGCATTTT. V and J are TRBV7-8 and TRBJ1-5; D is unclear. In germline, CDR1 is SGHVS, CDR2 FQNEAQ. The CDR3 has 12 amino acids. V dropped 5 bases and J dropped 13 bases, with 15 bases sitting between them.

This clonotype was recorded a few times. The V gene is TRBV28, the J gene TRBJ1-5, with a weak D call TRBD1 (6 bases). Germline-derived CDR1 and CDR2 are MDHEN and SYDVKM. The CDR3 is 16 amino acids. Trimming stripped 6 bases from V and 0 bases from J, with 15 bases between. The CDR3 nucleotides read TGTGCCAGCAGCGGCGGGGGGCTACGTAGCAATCAGCCCCAGCATTTT. It translates to CASSGGGLRSNQPQHF.

This clonotype was observed at least ten times. This chain connects TRBV29-1 to TRBJ2-7; 7 bases map to TRBD2. Germline V CDR1 and CDR2: SQVTM, ANQGSEA. This CDR3 contains 12 residues. V gave up 2 bases and J gave up 3 bases; unmatched junction bases: 1. CDR3 sequence reads: CSVESGGYEQYF. The CDR3, as DNA: TGCAGCGTTGAATCGGGGGGCTACGAGCAGTACTTC.

The table lists this clonotype with a few counts. V gene TRBV7-9 combines with J gene TRBJ1-1; TRBD1 is a possible D gene (5 bases). The CDR3 covers 14 residues. Germline-derived CDR1 and CDR2 are SEHNR and FQNEAQ (reference sequence). V lost 3 bases to trimming and J lost 3 bases, with 11 bases between them. CDR3 loop: CASSLVQGHTEAFF. CDR3 nucleotide sequence: TGTGCCAGCAGCTTGGTCCAGGGACACACTGAAGCTTTCTTT.

This clonotype was counted between two and nine times. The gene calls are TRBV13 and TRBJ1-2; D remains unclear. Trimming took off 3 bases at V and 3 bases at J, with 11 bases between the two ends. The CDR3 has 14 amino acids. Germline V gene lookup returns CDR1 PRHDT and CDR2 FYEKMQ (reference sequence). CDR3 region: CASSFQGGDYGYTF. For the CDR3, the DNA is TGTGCCAGCAGCTTCCAAGGCGGGGACTATGGCTACACCTTC.

With regard to this clonotype: A much larger clone is a single base away; this may be a read error. J is TRBJ1-2 and V is TRBV6-6; TRBD1 matches at 10 bases. V shed 6 bases and J 2 bases; nucleotides not matched to a gene: 6. The CDR3 loop spans 15 amino acids. Germline V gene data show CDR1 as MNHNY and CDR2 as SVGAGI (reference sequence). CDR3 in DNA: TGTGCCAGCAGAGCCGGGGGACAGGGGAACTATGGCTACACCTTC. Protein product: CASRAGGQGNYGYTF.

The J gene is TRBJ2-7, the V gene TRBV20-1; D might be TRBD2 (6 bases). V was trimmed by 3 bases and J by 4 bases, leaving 22 bases between them. Germline assignment: CDR1 DFQATT and CDR2 SNEGSKA (reference sequence). The CDR3 runs to 16 residues. The CDR3 loop reads CSARDGRTTSGYEQYF. The CDR3 DNA reads TGCAGTGCTAGGGATGGGAGGACAACCAGTGGGTACGAGCAGTACTTC.

This clonotype appeared once. The chain couples TRBV28 to TRBJ1-2, with 9 bases matching TRBD1. CDR3 size: 14 residues. The J segment lost 8 bases and the V segment lost 1 base, leaving 5 bases of the junction unmatched. Germline values: CDR1 MDHEN, CDR2 SYDVKM. The CDR3 sequence: CASSLLGQGGGYTF. For the CDR3, the DNA is TGTGCCAGCAGTTTATTGGGACAGGGTGGCGGCTACACCTTC.

The genes are TRBV5-4 and TRBJ1-4; D is undetermined. Germline V gene sequence: CDR1 SGHNT, CDR2 YYREEE (reference sequence). V was shortened by 0 bases and J by 5 bases, with 14 bases between the two germline ends. The length of the CDR3 is 16 residues. The CDR3 DNA reads TGTGCCAGCAGCTTGGCTCCCGGGAACGTAAATGAAAAACTGTTTTTT. Residues: CASSLAPGNVNEKLFF.

A word on this clonotype: An end of the junction does not agree with germline; a read error may underlie this. The rearrangement links TRBV27 to TRBJ1-2; D call uncertain. The germline gives CDR1 MNHEY, CDR2 SMNVEV (reference sequence). CDR3 length: 12 amino acids. The CDR3 spells CASSLAGNGYAF. CDR3 DNA sequence: TGTGCCAGCAGTTTGGCGGGGAATGGCTACGCCTTC.

The chain combines TRBV5-6 with TRBJ2-7; unclear D gene. The V end was cut by 0 bases, the J end by 6 bases, with 13 bases between. This CDR3 is 14 amino acids long. Germline V gene sequence: CDR1 SGHDT, CDR2 YYEEEE. The CDR3 region has the DNA TGTGCCAGCAGCTTGGATGTATATTATGGCGAGCAGTACTTC. It specifies CASSLDVYYGEQYF.

Ten or more counts support this clonotype. The chain recombines TRBV7-2 with TRBJ2-5; D uncertain. CDR1 is SGHTA, CDR2 FQGNSA, per germline. V shed 3 bases and J shed 2 bases, with 10 bases lying between them. CDR3 length: 14 residues. In DNA, the CDR3 is TGTGCCAGCAGCTTGGCTGGCAATCAAGAGACCCAGTACTTC. This gives the protein CASSLAGNQETQYF.